This T cell receptor (beta chain) was sequenced during a study of blood T cell repertoires in COVID-19. TCRdb keeps only in-frame clones here, not all; method: immunoSEQ multiplex PCR. The sample includes about 300,000 clones, around four fifths of them seen just once. Per the germline V gene, CDR1 is LGHDT and CDR2 is YNNKEL (reference sequence). This CDR3 is built from 16 residues. V lost 0 bases to trimming and J lost 4 bases; unmatched junction nucleotides: 6. This receptor was identified in a woman aged 45-60 years with acute or convalescent COVID-19. V usage is TRBV3-1 (or the pseudogene TRBV3-2) and J usage is TRBJ2-5; 9 bases agree with TRBD1. The sample consisted of peripheral blood. The CDR3 DNA is TGTGCCAGCAGCCAAGACCTACAGGGGGCAGGAGAGACCCAGTACTTC. It yields the protein CASSQDLQGAGETQYF.